This T cell receptor beta chain was sequenced during a study of T cell repertoires in cytomegalovirus infection. Study-level information: In the study, CMV epitopes included recently identified HLA-C-restricted and well-studied HLA-B-restricted ones. Indications came from public TCR beta signatures; they pointed to CMV infection and to a matching HLA type.

Study-level findings and limits: HLA-C-restricted CMV clonotypes gave the most frequent clonotype in two of eight donors. Cumulative public TCR beta family frequency identified carriers of CMV plus the relevant HLA.

This CDR3 spans 14 amino acids. Germline trimming cut 2 bases from V and 5 bases from J; bases unmatched to any gene: 5. Germline CDR1 is SGHAT and CDR2 is FQDESV (reference sequence). Via MiXCR, TCRdb re-called the reads, giving one row per CDR3 protein. The data contain 450,000 to 600,000 distinct CDR3 sequences, 33% of them seen just once; the ten biggest clones take up roughly 16%. At least ten counts were recorded for this clonotype. Its antigen is undetermined. The chain has TRBV11-1 and TRBJ2-5, with 7 nucleotides matching TRBD1. This receptor was obtained from a human donor in good health (CMV status not recorded). Some clones in this sample may be carry-over from other donors' samples. The sample was cultured PBMCs, taken from culture after CMV antigen stimulation. The CDR3 loop is CASSLQGDAETQYF. The CDR3 DNA follows: TGTGCCAGCAGCTTACAGGGGGATGCGGAGACCCAGTACTTC.